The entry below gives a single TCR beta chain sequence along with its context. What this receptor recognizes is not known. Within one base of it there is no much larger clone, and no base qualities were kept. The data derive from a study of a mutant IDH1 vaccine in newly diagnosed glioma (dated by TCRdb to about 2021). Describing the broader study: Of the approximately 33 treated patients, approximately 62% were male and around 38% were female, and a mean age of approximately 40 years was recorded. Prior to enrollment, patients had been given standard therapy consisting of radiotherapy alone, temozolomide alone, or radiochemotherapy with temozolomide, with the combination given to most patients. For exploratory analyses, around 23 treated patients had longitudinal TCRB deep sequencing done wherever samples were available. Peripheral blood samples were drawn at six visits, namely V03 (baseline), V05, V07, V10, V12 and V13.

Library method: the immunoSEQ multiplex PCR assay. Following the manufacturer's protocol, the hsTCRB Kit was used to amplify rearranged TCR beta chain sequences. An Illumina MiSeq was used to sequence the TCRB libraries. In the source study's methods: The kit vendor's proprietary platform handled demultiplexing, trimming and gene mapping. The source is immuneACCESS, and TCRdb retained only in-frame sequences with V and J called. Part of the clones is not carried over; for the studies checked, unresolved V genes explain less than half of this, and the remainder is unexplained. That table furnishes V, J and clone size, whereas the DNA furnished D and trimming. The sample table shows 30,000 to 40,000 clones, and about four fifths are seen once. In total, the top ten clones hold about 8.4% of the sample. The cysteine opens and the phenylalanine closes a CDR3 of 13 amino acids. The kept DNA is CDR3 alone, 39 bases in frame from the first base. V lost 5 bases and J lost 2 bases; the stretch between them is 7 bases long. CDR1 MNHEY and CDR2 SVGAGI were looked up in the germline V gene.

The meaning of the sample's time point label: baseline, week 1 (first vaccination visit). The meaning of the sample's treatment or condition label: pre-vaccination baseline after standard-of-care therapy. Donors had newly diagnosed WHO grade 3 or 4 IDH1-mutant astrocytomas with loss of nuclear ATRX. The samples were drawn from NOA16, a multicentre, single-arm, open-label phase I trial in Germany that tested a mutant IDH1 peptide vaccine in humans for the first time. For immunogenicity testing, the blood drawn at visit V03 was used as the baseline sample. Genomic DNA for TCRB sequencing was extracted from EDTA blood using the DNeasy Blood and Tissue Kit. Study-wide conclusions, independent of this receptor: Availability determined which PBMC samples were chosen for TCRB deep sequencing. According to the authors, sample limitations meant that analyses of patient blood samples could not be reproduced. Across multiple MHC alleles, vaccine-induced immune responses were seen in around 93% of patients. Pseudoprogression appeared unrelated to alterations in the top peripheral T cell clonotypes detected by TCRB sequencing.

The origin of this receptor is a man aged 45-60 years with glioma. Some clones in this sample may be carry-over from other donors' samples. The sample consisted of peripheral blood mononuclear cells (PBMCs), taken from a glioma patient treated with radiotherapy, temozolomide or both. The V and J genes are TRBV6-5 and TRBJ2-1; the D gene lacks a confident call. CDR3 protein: CASSRTTYNEQFF. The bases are TGTGCCAGCAGTCGGACCACCTACAATGAGCAGTTCTTC.